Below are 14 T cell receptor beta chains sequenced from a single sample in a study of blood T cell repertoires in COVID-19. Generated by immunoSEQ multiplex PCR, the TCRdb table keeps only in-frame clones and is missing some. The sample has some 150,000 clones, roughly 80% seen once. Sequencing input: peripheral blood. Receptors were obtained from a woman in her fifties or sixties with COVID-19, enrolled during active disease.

The CDR3: CASSSGWASSYEQYV. The CDR3 coding sequence is TGTGCCAGCAGCTCTGGTTGGGCCAGCTCCTACGAGCAGTACGTC. The chain has TRBV6-5 and TRBJ2-7; no clear D gene. Germline V gene sequence: CDR1 MNHEY, CDR2 SVGAGI. This CDR3 comprises 15 residues. The ends were cut back, 6 bases at V and 0 bases at J, with 15 bases in the middle.

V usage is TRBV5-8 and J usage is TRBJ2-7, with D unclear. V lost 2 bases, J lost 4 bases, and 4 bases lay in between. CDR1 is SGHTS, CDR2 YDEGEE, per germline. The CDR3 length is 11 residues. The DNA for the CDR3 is TGTGCCAGCAGCTTCAAATACGAGCAGTACTTC. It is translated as CASSFKYEQYF.

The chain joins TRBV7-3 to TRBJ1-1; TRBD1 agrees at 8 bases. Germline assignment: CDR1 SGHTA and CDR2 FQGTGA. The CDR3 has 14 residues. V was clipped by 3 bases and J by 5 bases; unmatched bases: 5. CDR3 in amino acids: CASSFGQGMTEAFF. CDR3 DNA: TGTGCCAGCAGCTTTGGACAGGGAATGACTGAAGCTTTCTTT.

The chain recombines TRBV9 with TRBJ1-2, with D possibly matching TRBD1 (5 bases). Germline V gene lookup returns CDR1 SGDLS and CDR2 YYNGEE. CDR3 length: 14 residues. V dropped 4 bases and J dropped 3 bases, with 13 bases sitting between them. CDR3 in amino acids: CASSPRDGDYGYTF. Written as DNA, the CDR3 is TGTGCCAGCAGCCCGCGGGACGGGGACTATGGCTACACCTTC.

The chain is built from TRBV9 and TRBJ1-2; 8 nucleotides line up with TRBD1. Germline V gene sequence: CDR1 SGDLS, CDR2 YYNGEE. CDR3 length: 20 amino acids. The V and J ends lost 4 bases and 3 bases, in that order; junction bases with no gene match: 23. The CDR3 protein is CASSPHTFFSGTGSHYGYTF. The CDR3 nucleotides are TGTGCCAGCAGCCCCCACACTTTTTTCTCCGGGACAGGTTCCCACTATGGCTACACCTTC.

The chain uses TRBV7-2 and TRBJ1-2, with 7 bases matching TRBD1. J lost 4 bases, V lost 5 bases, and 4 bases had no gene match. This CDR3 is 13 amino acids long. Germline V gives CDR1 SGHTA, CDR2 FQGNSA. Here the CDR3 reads CASSRQGFYGYTF. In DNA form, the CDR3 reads TGTGCCAGCAGCCGACAGGGATTCTATGGCTACACCTTC.

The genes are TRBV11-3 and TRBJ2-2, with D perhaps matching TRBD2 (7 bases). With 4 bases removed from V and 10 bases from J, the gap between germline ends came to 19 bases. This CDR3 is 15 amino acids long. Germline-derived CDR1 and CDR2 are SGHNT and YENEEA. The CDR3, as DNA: TGTGCCAGCAGCTCCAGTAAAGGGGGGGCGCAGGAGCTGTTTTTT. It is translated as CASSSSKGGAQELFF.

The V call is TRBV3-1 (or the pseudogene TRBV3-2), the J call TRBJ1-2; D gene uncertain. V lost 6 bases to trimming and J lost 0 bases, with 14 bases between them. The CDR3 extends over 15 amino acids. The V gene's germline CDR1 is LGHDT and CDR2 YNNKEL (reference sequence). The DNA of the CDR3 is TGTGCCAGCAGTCAGAACAGAAAAACTAACTATGGCTACACCTTC. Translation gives CASSQNRKTNYGYTF.

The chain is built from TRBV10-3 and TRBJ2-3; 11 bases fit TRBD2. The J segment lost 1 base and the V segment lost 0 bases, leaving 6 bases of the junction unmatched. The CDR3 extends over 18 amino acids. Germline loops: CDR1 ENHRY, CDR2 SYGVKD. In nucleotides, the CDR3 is TGTGCCATCAGTGAGTCGGGGACTAGCGGATTCCGCACAGATACGCAGTATTTT. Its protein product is CAISESGTSGFRTDTQYF.

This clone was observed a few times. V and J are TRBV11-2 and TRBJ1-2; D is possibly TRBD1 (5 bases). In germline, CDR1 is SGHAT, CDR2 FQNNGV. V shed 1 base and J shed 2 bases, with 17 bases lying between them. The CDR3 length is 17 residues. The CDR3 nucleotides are TGTGCCAGCAGCTTAGCTAGCGTGGGAGCAGGGAACTATGGCTACACCTTC. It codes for CASSLASVGAGNYGYTF. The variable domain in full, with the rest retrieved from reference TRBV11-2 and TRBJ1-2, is EAGVAQSPRYKIIEKRQSVAFWCNPISGHATLYWYQQILGQGPKLLIQFQNNGVVDDSQLPKDRFSAERLKGVDSTLKIQPAKLEDSAVYLCASSLASVGAGNYGYTFGSGTRLTVV.

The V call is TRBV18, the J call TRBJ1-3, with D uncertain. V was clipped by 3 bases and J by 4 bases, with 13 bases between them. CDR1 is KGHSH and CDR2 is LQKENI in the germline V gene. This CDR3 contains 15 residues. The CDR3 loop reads CASSPRTSVGNTIYF. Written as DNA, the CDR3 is TGTGCCAGCTCACCGCGTACTTCGGTAGGAAACACCATATATTTT.

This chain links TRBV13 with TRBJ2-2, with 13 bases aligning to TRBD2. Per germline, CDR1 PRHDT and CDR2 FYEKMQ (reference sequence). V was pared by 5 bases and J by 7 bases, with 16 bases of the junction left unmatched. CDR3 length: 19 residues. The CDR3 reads CASSISLPTSGGAHGELFF. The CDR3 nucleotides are TGTGCCAGCAGCATCTCCCTACCCACTAGCGGGGGGGCGCACGGGGAGCTGTTTTTT.

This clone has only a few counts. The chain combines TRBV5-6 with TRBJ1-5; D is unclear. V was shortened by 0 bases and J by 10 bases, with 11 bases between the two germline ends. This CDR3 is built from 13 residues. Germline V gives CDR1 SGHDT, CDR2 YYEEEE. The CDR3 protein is CASSLEMASPQHF. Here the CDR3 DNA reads TGTGCCAGCAGCTTGGAAATGGCTTCACCCCAGCATTTT.

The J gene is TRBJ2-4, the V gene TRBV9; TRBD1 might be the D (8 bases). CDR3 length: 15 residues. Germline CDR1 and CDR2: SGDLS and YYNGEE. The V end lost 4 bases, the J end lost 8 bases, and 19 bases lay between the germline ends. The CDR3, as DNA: TGTGCCAGCAGCCCAGGGGGCGGGAGAGAGGACATTCAGTACTTC. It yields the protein CASSPGGGREDIQYF. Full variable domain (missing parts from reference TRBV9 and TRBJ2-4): DSGVTQTPKHLITATGQRVTLRCSPRSGDLSVYWYQQSLDQGLQFLIQYYNGEERAKGNILERFSAQQFPDLHSELNLSSLELGDSALYFCASSPGGGREDIQYFGAGTRLSVL.